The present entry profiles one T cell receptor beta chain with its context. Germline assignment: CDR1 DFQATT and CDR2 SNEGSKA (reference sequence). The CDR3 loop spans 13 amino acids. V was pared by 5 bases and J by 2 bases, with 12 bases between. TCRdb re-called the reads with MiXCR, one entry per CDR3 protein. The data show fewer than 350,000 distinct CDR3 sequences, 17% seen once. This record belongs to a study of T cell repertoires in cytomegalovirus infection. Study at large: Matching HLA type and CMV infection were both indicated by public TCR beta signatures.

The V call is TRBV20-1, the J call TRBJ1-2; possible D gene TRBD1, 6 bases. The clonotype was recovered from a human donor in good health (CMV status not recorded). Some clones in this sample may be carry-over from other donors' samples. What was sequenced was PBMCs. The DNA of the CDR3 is TGCAGTGCTCCTAGGGACACAAACTATGGCTACACCTTC. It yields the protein CSAPRDTNYGYTF.